This T cell receptor beta chain was identified in a study of cytomegalovirus exposure and HLA in healthy donors. Points from the study as a whole: V- and J-gene trimming of TCR beta was linked (in a later analysis) to a missense DCLRE1C variant.

A remark on this clone: Its specificity is unknown.

Trimming removed 6 bases at V and 0 bases at J, with 11 bases between. The CDR3 covers 15 residues. Per germline, CDR1 LNHDA and CDR2 SQIVND (reference sequence). PCR involved 60 Vbeta and 13 Jbeta primers. The method was immunoSEQ multiplex PCR; TCRdb's version includes in-frame clones alone and lacks a portion of them. The sample has 90,000 to 130,000 clones; roughly 69% are singletons. The chain joins TRBV19 to TRBJ2-2, with D hard to call. The clonotype comes from a woman in her twenties or thirties in good health and CMV-seronegative. The sequencing sample was made of PBMCs. Here the CDR3 DNA reads TGTGCCAGTAGCCCTTCGACAACGAACACCGGGGAGCTGTTTTTT. The encoded protein is CASSPSTTNTGELFF.